A single sample is the source of the 32 T cell receptor beta chains below, sequenced in a study of shared clonotypes between healthy human individuals. Assay used: immunoSEQ multiplex PCR; TCRdb lists only in-frame clones, some missing. The sample has 700,000 to 950,000 clones, around 96% seen once. Positive CCR7 selection of CD45RO-negative cells yielded the naive CD8 cells, and terminally differentiated effector memory CD45RA+ cells were excluded. The sample comprised naive CD8+ T cells sorted from blood. All receptors come from a man aged 25 to 40 in good health.

The chain carries TRBV2 and TRBJ1-2; 8 positions match TRBD1. The CDR3 runs to 12 residues. Trimming took 8 bases from V and 11 from J; bases not matched to a gene: 10. Germline V CDR1 and CDR2: SNHLY, FYNNEI. CDR3 nucleotide sequence: TGTGCCAGCTTCCCCGACAGGGGAGGTTACACCTTC. Translating it yields CASFPDRGGYTF.

J is TRBJ2-3 and V is TRBV7-9; no clear D. Deletions cut 11 bases from V and 2 bases from J, with 23 bases between. The CDR3 runs to 16 residues. CDR1 and CDR2 from the germline V gene are SEHNR and FQNEAQ (reference sequence). CDR3 amino acids: CAGTSLSRGTTDTQYF. In DNA form, the CDR3 reads TGTGCCGGAACCAGCTTATCCCGCGGTACCACAGATACGCAGTATTTT.

Comment on this clone: In the same sample, other DNA sequences code for this CDR3. The chain joins TRBV5-1 to TRBJ2-7; D might be TRBD2 (5 bases). The CDR3 covers 13 residues. The V and J ends lost 4 bases and 2 bases respectively, with 10 bases between them. From germline, CDR1 is SGHRS and CDR2 YFSETQ. The CDR3 DNA is TGCGCCAGCAGCCCCGGGATAACCTACGAGCAGTACTTC. This gives the protein CASSPGITYEQYF.

This chain's CDR3 is CASSQDRRGTASGELFF. The CDR3 DNA follows: TGCGCCAGCAGCCAAGATCGACGCGGGACAGCCTCCGGGGAGCTGTTTTTT. The chain combines TRBV4-3 with TRBJ2-2; D possibly corresponds to TRBD1 (7 bases). Germline-derived CDR1 and CDR2 are LGHNA and YSLEER. The CDR3 has 17 amino acids. V gave up 0 bases and J gave up 6 bases, with 17 bases separating them.

The chain is built from TRBV27 and TRBJ2-7, with D uncertain. CDR1 is MNHEY and CDR2 is SMNVEV in the germline V gene (reference sequence). The CDR3 totals 14 residues. V was cut by 2 bases and J by 3 bases, with 11 bases left in between. The CDR3 reads CASSLPGPNYEQYF. The CDR3 DNA is TGTGCCAGCAGTTTACCAGGACCTAACTACGAGCAGTACTTC.

This chain links TRBV7-2 with TRBJ2-1; D gene unclear. Germline CDR1 is SGHTA and CDR2 is FQGNSA. Trimming pared 6 bases from V and 0 bases from J, leaving 15 bases between. The CDR3 is made up of 16 amino acids. The CDR3 coding sequence is TGTGCCAGCAGATTATCGGAGACCAACTCCTACAATGAGCAGTTCTTC. It is translated as CASRLSETNSYNEQFF.

This rearrangement joins TRBV10-3 to TRBJ1-2; D remains ambiguous. The V and J ends lost 0 bases and 2 bases respectively, with 10 bases between them. CDR1 and CDR2 (germline): ENHRY, SYGVKD. The CDR3 length is 15 residues. This CDR3 reads CAISESRQANYGYTF. The DNA of the CDR3 is TGTGCCATCAGTGAGTCGAGGCAGGCCAACTATGGCTACACCTTC.

The V and J genes are TRBV2 and TRBJ2-1, with D tentatively TRBD1 (7 bases). The CDR3 is 15 amino acids. CDR1 SNHLY and CDR2 FYNNEI come from the germline V gene. V dropped 8 bases and J dropped 8 bases, with 22 bases sitting between them. CDR3 residues: CASCPFGQGGDEQFF. The CDR3, as DNA: TGTGCCAGCTGTCCTTTTGGGCAGGGGGGCGATGAGCAGTTCTTC.

J is TRBJ2-7 and V is TRBV9, with unresolved D. The CDR3 length is 12 residues. Germline V lookup: CDR1 SGDLS, CDR2 YYNGEE. Trimming cost V 5 bases and J 7 bases, with 13 bases left between them. CDR3 nucleotides: TGTGCCAGCAGTACGCCTCGCCGGGAGCAGTACTTC. This encodes CASSTPRREQYF.

This chain joins TRBV29-1 and TRBJ1-1, with TRBD1 identical over 11 bases. The germline V gene encodes CDR1 SQVTM and CDR2 ANQGSEA. The CDR3 length is 12 residues. The V and J ends lost 4 bases and 7 bases, in that order; junction bases with no gene match: 2. CDR3 amino acids: CSVVGQGVEAFF. As DNA, the CDR3 is TGCAGCGTTGTGGGACAGGGGGTTGAAGCTTTCTTT. Full variable domain (remainder filled in from reference TRBV29-1 and TRBJ1-1): SAVISQKPSRDICQRGTSLTIQCQVDSQVTMMFWYRQQPGQSLTLIATANQGSEATYESGFVIDKFPISRPNLTFSTLTVSNMSPEDSSIYLCSVVGQGVEAFFGQGTRLTVV.

Concerning this clone itself: The sample carries other DNA sequences with the same CDR3. The rearrangement links TRBV5-1 to TRBJ2-1; 12 nucleotides align to TRBD2. The CDR3 is 15 residues long. CDR1 and CDR2 (germline): SGHRS, YFSETQ. With 0 bases clipped from V and 5 bases from J, the junction kept 0 bases outside the gene matches. The CDR3 reads CASSLGLAGDNEQFF. CDR3 DNA sequence: TGCGCCAGCAGCTTGGGACTAGCGGGGGACAATGAGCAGTTCTTC.

J is TRBJ2-1 and V is TRBV28; a weak D match, TRBD2 (6 bases). Deletions cut 1 base from V and 9 bases from J, with 16 bases between. CDR3 length: 15 residues. Looked up from germline, CDR1 is MDHEN and CDR2 is SYDVKM. The CDR3 DNA reads as TGTGCCAGCAGTTTATCTGGGGCGGGGAACGGTGAGCAGTTCTTC. Translated: CASSLSGAGNGEQFF.

Here the CDR3 reads CASSLTPSGNYEQYF. In nucleotides, the CDR3 is TGCGCCAGCAGCTTGACGCCTAGCGGAAACTACGAGCAGTACTTC. The chain carries TRBV5-1 and TRBJ2-7; 7 bases agree with TRBD2. Germline CDR1 and CDR2: SGHRS and YFSETQ. The CDR3 is made up of 15 amino acids. The trim removed 1 base at V and 3 bases at J, leaving 7 bases unmatched.

This chain joins TRBV2 and TRBJ2-7, with 14 bases identical to TRBD2. This CDR3 is 17 amino acids long. Germline V gene sequence: CDR1 SNHLY, CDR2 FYNNEI. V was clipped by 4 bases and J by 2 bases; unmatched bases: 7. CDR3 coding DNA: TGTGCCAGCAGTGCGAGGACTAGCGGGAGGACCCCCTACGAGCAGTACTTC. Translation: CASSARTSGRTPYEQYF.

Regarding this clone: Other DNA sequences within the sample encode an identical CDR3. The chain has TRBV4-1 and TRBJ2-7; 7 bases agree with TRBD1. J was trimmed by 3 bases and V by 4 bases; bases with no gene match: 6. CDR3 length: 14 residues. Per germline, CDR1 MGHRA and CDR2 YSYEKL. DNA for the CDR3: TGCGCCAGCAGCCTTCGACAGGGAAACTACGAGCAGTACTTC. This codes for CASSLRQGNYEQYF.

This chain links TRBV7-9 with TRBJ2-3; D gene uncertain. There are 10 residues in the CDR3. Germline CDR1 SEHNR, CDR2 FQNEAQ (reference sequence). V shed 6 bases and J shed 6 bases, with 4 bases lying between them. CDR3 nucleotides: TGTGCCAGCAGGCCGGATACGCAGTATTTT. Translated: CASRPDTQYF. Together with reference TRBV7-9 and TRBJ2-3, the CDR3 gives the full variable domain: DTGVSQNPRHKITKRGQNVTFRCDPISEHNRLYWYRQTLGQGPEFLTYFQNEAQLEKSRLLSDRFSAERPKGSFSTLEIQRTEQGDSAMYLCASRPDTQYFGPGTRLTVL.

In DNA, the CDR3 is TGTGCCAGCAGCGGGGTCTACAATGAGCAGTTCTTC. Translation: CASSGVYNEQFF. The gene calls are TRBV6-5 and TRBJ2-1; TRBD2 might be the D (5 bases). Germline V gene data show CDR1 as MNHEY and CDR2 as SVGAGI. The CDR3 runs 12 residues. The germline V and J ends were trimmed by 6 bases and 3 bases, with 6 bases remaining between them.

The chain joins TRBV27 to TRBJ1-4; 7 bases fit TRBD1. The CDR3 spans 17 residues. Germline CDR1 is MNHEY and CDR2 is SMNVEV (reference sequence). With 6 bases clipped from V and 8 bases from J, the junction kept 18 bases outside the gene matches. The CDR3 DNA is TGTGCCAGCAGCAATACTCCGGGACAGCCGCGTTTCGAAAAACTGTTTTTT. It specifies CASSNTPGQPRFEKLFF. Looking up the rest from reference TRBV27 and TRBJ1-4 gives the full variable domain: EAQVTQNPRYLITVTGKKLTVTCSQNMNHEYMSWYRQDPGLGLRQIYYSMNVEVTDKGDVPEGYKVSRKEKRNFPLILESPSPNQTSLYFCASSNTPGQPRFEKLFFGSGTQLSVL.

The rearrangement links TRBV29-1 to TRBJ2-7; perhaps TRBD2 as D (6 bases). This CDR3 spans 12 amino acids. Germline V gene sequence: CDR1 SQVTM, CDR2 ANQGSEA. The V end was cut by 7 bases, the J end by 0 bases, with 10 bases between. The CDR3 loop is CSARESSYEQYF. For the CDR3, the DNA is TGCAGCGCCCGGGAGAGCTCCTACGAGCAGTACTTC.

The J gene is TRBJ1-2, the V gene TRBV7-9; 7 bases line up with TRBD1. CDR1 and CDR2 from the germline V gene are SEHNR and FQNEAQ (reference sequence). The V segment lost 3 bases and the J segment 8 bases; nucleotides outside the gene matches: 6. CDR3 length: 13 amino acids. The DNA of the CDR3 is TGTGCCAGCAGCTTCGGACAGGACGGGGGCTACACCTTC. This codes for CASSFGQDGGYTF.

This clone came up once. The chain combines TRBV30 with TRBJ1-2; 11 nucleotides line up with TRBD1. The germline gives CDR1 GTSNPN, CDR2 SVGIG (reference sequence). This CDR3 spans 16 amino acids. J gave up 3 bases and V 3 bases, and 9 bases lay outside the gene matches. The CDR3 coding sequence is TGTGCCTGGAGGCGGACAGGGGGCTTTCGGGACTATGGCTACACCTTC. This gives the protein CAWRRTGGFRDYGYTF.

V is TRBV5-5 and J is TRBJ2-1; 8 nucleotides match TRBD2. The trim removed 1 base at V and 2 bases at J, leaving 5 bases unmatched. The CDR3 loop spans 16 amino acids. From germline, CDR1 is SGHKS and CDR2 YYEKEE (reference sequence). Here the CDR3 reads CASSLWSGLAYNEQFF. In nucleotides, the CDR3 is TGTGCCAGCAGCTTGTGGTCGGGACTAGCCTACAATGAGCAGTTCTTC. The entire variable domain, with the rest obtained from reference TRBV5-5 and TRBJ2-1, is as follows: DAGVTQSPTHLIKTRGQQVTLRCSPISGHKSVSWYQQVLGQGPQFIFQYYEKEERGRGNFPDRFSARQFPNYSSELNVNALLLGDSALYLCASSLWSGLAYNEQFFGPGTRLTVL.

The chain combines TRBV7-9 with TRBJ2-2; no firm D call. Germline CDR1 reads SEHNR; CDR2 reads FQNEAQ (reference sequence). CDR3 length: 13 residues. The V and J ends lost 5 bases and 3 bases respectively, with 7 bases between them. The CDR3 bases are TGTGCCAGCAGCCAAGGACACACCGGGGAGCTGTTTTTT. Translating gives CASSQGHTGELFF.

With respect to this clone: Other DNA sequences from this sample encode an identical CDR3 as well. V gene TRBV5-5 combines with J gene TRBJ2-7; D call uncertain. Germline CDR1 SGHKS, CDR2 YYEKEE (reference sequence). V lost 0 bases and J lost 6, with 4 bases in between. This CDR3 comprises 11 residues. DNA for the CDR3: TGTGCCAGCAGCTTGGGTCCCGAGCAGTACTTC. Protein sequence: CASSLGPEQYF.

The rearrangement links TRBV30 to TRBJ1-3; TRBD1 matches 7 bases. Germline V CDR1 and CDR2: GTSNPN, SVGIG (reference sequence). This CDR3 has 14 amino acids. J was trimmed by 8 bases and V by 5 bases; bases with no gene match: 12. The CDR3 DNA reads TGTGCCTGGGGAGTTGGCAGGGGGAGGGACACCATATATTTT. It translates to CAWGVGRGRDTIYF.

The genes are TRBV10-1 and TRBJ2-3, with 7 bases identical to TRBD2. This CDR3 contains 17 residues. The V gene end was trimmed by 2 bases and the J gene end by 2 bases; junction bases not matched to a gene: 10. Germline-derived CDR1 and CDR2 are WNHNN and SYGVQD (reference sequence). CDR3 sequence (DNA): TGCGCCAGCAGTGAGCGGCTGTCTAGCGGCCACACAGATACGCAGTATTTT. This sequence encodes CASSERLSSGHTDTQYF.

This clone has only a few counts. Other nucleotide sequences in the sample specify the same CDR3. The chain combines TRBV27 with TRBJ2-2, with D uncertain. This CDR3 has 12 amino acids. V was cut by 6 bases and J by 2 bases, with 4 bases left in between. Germline-derived CDR1 and CDR2 are MNHEY and SMNVEV (reference sequence). The CDR3 region has the DNA TGTGCCAGCAGCCGCAACACCGGGGAGCTGTTTTTT. It encodes CASSRNTGELFF.

CDR3 amino acids: CASSLITSGKSSYNEQFF. CDR3 nucleotides: TGTGCCAGCAGCTTAATCACTAGCGGAAAAAGCTCCTACAATGAGCAGTTCTTC. The rearrangement uses TRBV7-2 and TRBJ2-1; TRBD2 aligns across 8 bases. Germline V CDR1 and CDR2: SGHTA, FQGNSA. CDR3 length: 18 residues. Trimming took 2 bases from V and 0 from J; bases not matched to a gene: 9.

This clone showed up just once. The chain carries TRBV28 and TRBJ1-5, with 8 nucleotides matching TRBD1. Per the germline V gene, CDR1 is MDHEN and CDR2 is SYDVKM. The CDR3 length is 15 residues. V shed 3 bases and J 5 bases; nucleotides not matched to a gene: 6. DNA for the CDR3: TGTGCCAGCAGTTTCGAGACAGGGGCGGATCAGCCCCAGCATTTT. Encoded protein: CASSFETGADQPQHF.

V gene TRBV9 combines with J gene TRBJ2-6, with D perhaps matching TRBD2 (6 bases). The CDR3 is made up of 16 amino acids. In germline, CDR1 is SGDLS, CDR2 YYNGEE. V was clipped by 4 bases and J by 2 bases, with 13 bases between them. The CDR3 DNA reads TGTGCCAGCAGCTCACCGCGGGGTGCTGGGGCCAACGTCCTGACTTTC. This translates into CASSSPRGAGANVLTF.

The chain uses TRBV29-1 and TRBJ2-7; a possible D gene is TRBD2 (6 bases). Germline V gene lookup returns CDR1 SQVTM and CDR2 ANQGSEA. Trimming left V 2 bases short and J 0 bases short, with 11 bases between. The CDR3 consists of 14 residues. This CDR3 reads CSVETRGYSYEQYF. The CDR3 DNA sequence: TGCAGCGTTGAAACTCGGGGGTACTCCTACGAGCAGTACTTC.

The chain uses TRBV7-9 and TRBJ2-7, with 8 nucleotides matching TRBD2. Germline CDR1 and CDR2: SEHNR and FQNEAQ (reference sequence). The junction had 6 bases not matched to a gene; V was cut back by 5 bases and J by 0 bases. The CDR3 consists of 15 residues. CDR3 sequence reads: CASSQGAGASYEQYF. In DNA, the CDR3 is TGTGCCAGCAGCCAGGGAGCGGGAGCCTCCTACGAGCAGTACTTC.